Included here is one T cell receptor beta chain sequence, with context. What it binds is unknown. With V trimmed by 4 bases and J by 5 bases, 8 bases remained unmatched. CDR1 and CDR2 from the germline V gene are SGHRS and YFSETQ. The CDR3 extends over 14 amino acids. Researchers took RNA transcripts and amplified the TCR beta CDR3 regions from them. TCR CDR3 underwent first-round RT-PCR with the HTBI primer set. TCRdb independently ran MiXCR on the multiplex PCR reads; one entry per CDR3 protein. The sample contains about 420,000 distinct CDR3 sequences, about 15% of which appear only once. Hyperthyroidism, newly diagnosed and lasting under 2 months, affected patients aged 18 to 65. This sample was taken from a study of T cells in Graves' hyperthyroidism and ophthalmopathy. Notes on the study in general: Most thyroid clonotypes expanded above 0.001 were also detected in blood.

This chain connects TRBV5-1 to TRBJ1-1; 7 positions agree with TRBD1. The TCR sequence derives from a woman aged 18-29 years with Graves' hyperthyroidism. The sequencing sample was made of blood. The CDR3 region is CASSPGQVYTEAFF. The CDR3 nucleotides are TGCGCCAGCAGCCCTGGACAGGTTTATACTGAAGCTTTCTTT.